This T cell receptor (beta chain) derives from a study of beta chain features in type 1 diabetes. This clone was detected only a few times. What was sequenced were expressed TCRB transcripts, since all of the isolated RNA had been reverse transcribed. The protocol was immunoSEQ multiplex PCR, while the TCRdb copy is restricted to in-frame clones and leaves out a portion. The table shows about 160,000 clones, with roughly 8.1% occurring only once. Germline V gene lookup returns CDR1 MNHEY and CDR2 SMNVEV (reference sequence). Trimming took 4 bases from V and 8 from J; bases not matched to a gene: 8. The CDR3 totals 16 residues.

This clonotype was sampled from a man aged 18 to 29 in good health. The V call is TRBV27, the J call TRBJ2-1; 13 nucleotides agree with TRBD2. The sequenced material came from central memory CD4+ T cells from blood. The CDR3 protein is CASSSWTSGSWDEQFF. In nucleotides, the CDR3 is TGTGCCAGCAGTTCCTGGACTAGCGGGAGTTGGGATGAGCAGTTCTTC.